Listed below are T cell receptor beta chains from one sample, sequenced in a study of graft-versus-host responses after intestinal transplantation. The repertoire was sequenced with immunoSEQ multiplex PCR; TCRdb's copy has only in-frame clones and lacks some. The table has some 25,000 clones, just over 90% seen once. Sequenced material: PBMCs, taken 18 days after transplant. The receptor set was obtained from a human patient who received an intestinal transplant, so some T cells may come from the graft donor. CDR3s include the opening cysteine and the closing phenylalanine or tryptophan. The D gene is left open where the match is weak. Not all rows give a size; the values are once, few, many and, for expanded clones, a class.

j_call v_call clone_size d_call cdr3_aa cdr3_nt
TRBJ1-3 TRBV7-9 few TRBD1 CASSTGQGLGNTIYF TGTGCCAGCAGCACCGGACAGGGGTTAGGAAACACCATATATTTT
TRBJ2-7 TRBV7-8 NA NA CASSLLRTDQNEQYF TGTGCCAGCAGCTTATTGAGGACAGACCAGAACGAGCAGTACTTC
TRBJ1-1 TRBV10-3 NA NA CAISEPRQNTEAFF TGTGCCATCAGTGAGCCCCGACAGAACACTGAAGCTTTCTTT
TRBJ2-2 TRBV6-1 NA NA CASSAGDAGELFF TGTGCCAGCAGTGCGGGGGACGCCGGGGAGCTGTTTTTT
TRBJ1-2 TRBV12-5 NA TRBD1 CASGSPGQGSYYNGYTF TGTGCTAGTGGTTCCCCGGGACAGGGTAGTTATTACAATGGCTACACCTTC
TRBJ2-5 TRBV6-5 NA NA CASSLGILQTQYF TGTGCCAGCAGCCTCGGGATCCTACAGACCCAGTACTTC
TRBJ1-4 TRBV27 NA NA CASSSAGQIVEKLFF TGTGCCAGCAGTTCCGCGGGACAAATCGTAGAAAAACTGTTTTTT
TRBJ1-3 TRBV6-6 few NA CASREGNTIYF TGTGCCAGCAGGGAGGGAAACACCATATATTTT
TRBJ1-2 TRBV4-1 NA NA CASSQALGAYGYTF TGCGCCAGCAGCCAAGCCCTCGGGGCCTATGGCTACACCTTC
TRBJ2-7 TRBV27 NA TRBD1 CASSPLLPDRGNGYEQYF TGTGCCAGCAGTCCCCTACTTCCAGACAGGGGGAATGGCTACGAGCAGTACTTC
TRBJ2-5 TRBV19 NA NA CASSTLQGRVQETQYF TGTGCCAGTAGTACGTTACAGGGGAGGGTGCAAGAGACCCAGTACTTC
TRBJ2-3 TRBV18 NA TRBD2 CASSPGGAGTDTQYF TGTGCCAGCTCACCCGGGGGGGCCGGCACAGATACGCAGTATTTT
TRBJ2-7 TRBV2 NA NA CASKVNSAYEQYF TGTGCCAGCAAGGTCAACAGCGCCTACGAGCAGTACTTC
TRBJ1-2 TRBV7-9 NA NA CASIGSGVRYGYTF TGTGCCAGCATCGGTTCGGGGGTTCGCTATGGCTACACCTTC
TRBJ1-2 TRBV5-1 NA NA CASSFTGFDGYTF TGCGCCAGCAGCTTTACAGGTTTCGATGGCTACACCTTC
TRBJ2-3 TRBV5-6 NA NA CASSLETAGLDTQYF TGTGCCAGCAGCTTGGAGACAGCAGGTCTAGATACGCAGTATTTT
TRBJ2-7 TRBV10-3 NA NA CAIARGSYEQYF TGTGCCATCGCCCGAGGATCCTACGAGCAGTACTTC
TRBJ2-7 TRBV6-5 NA NA CASSYSQGSYEQYF TGTGCCAGCAGTTACTCGCAGGGGTCCTACGAGCAGTACTTC
TRBJ1-1 TRBV5-1 NA NA CASSLVGRGLETTEAFF TGCGCCAGCAGCTTGGTGGGAAGGGGTCTTGAGACCACTGAAGCTTTCTTT